One and the same sample provided the 20 T cell receptor beta chains below, sequenced in a study of cytomegalovirus exposure and HLA in healthy donors. Primers for the PCR totalled 60 Vbeta and 13 Jbeta. TCRdb's copy holds only in-frame clones and misses some; the assay was immunoSEQ multiplex PCR. The repertoire includes about 180,000 clones, more than 65% of them detected once, and 2% to 3% sits in the top ten. Sequences were obtained from PBMCs. Receptors originate from a woman in her twenties or thirties in good health and CMV-seropositive.

Concerning this clone: The same CDR3 arises from other DNA sequences in this sample as well. The gene calls are TRBV7-9 and TRBJ1-2, with D uncertain. The CDR3 length is 16 residues. V was trimmed by 4 bases and J by 4 bases, leaving 19 bases between them. Germline CDR1 and CDR2: SEHNR and FQNEAQ (reference sequence). The CDR3 loop reads CASSSLSGIEGYGYTF. In DNA form, the CDR3 reads TGTGCCAGCAGCTCGCTCAGCGGGATAGAGGGCTATGGCTACACCTTC.

As for this clone: At one end, the junction sequence differs from germline, possibly due to a read error. The rearrangement links TRBV4-2 to TRBJ1-6; D possibly corresponds to TRBD1 (5 bases). The length of the CDR3 is 16 residues. Germline CDR1 reads LGHNA; CDR2 reads YNFKEQ. Written as DNA, the CDR3 is TGTGCCAGCAGCCAAGATGGGGGGGGTCTTGAGGATGCATTAACCTTT. Its protein product is CASSQDGGGLEDALTF.

This clone was seen more than once but under ten times. The genes are TRBV6-1 and TRBJ2-3; TRBD2 agrees at 11 bases. J lost 5 bases, V lost 2 bases, and 9 bases had no gene match. The CDR3 is 17 amino acids. The germline gives CDR1 MNHNS, CDR2 SASEGT. The CDR3 protein is CASSEIVAGGPGDTQYF. The CDR3 DNA reads as TGTGCCAGCAGTGAAATAGTAGCGGGGGGGCCTGGAGATACGCAGTATTTT.

The V and J genes are TRBV7-9 and TRBJ2-2; D is possibly TRBD2 (6 bases). Germline V gives CDR1 SEHNR, CDR2 FQNEAQ (reference sequence). The CDR3 sequence is 15 residues long. The ends were cut back, 5 bases at V and 6 bases at J, with 16 bases in the middle. This chain's CDR3 is CASSRLERGPGELFF. CDR3 sequence (DNA): TGTGCCAGCAGCAGACTAGAGAGGGGCCCCGGGGAGCTGTTTTTT.

J is TRBJ1-1 and V is TRBV27, with 7 nucleotides matching TRBD1. Germline V gene data show CDR1 as MNHEY and CDR2 as SMNVEV (reference sequence). After removal of 5 bases from V and 5 bases from J, the junction contained 11 bases not matched to a gene. The CDR3 length is 15 residues. Here the CDR3 reads CASSPIDRVDTEAFF. Here the CDR3 DNA reads TGTGCCAGCAGTCCCATAGACAGGGTCGATACTGAAGCTTTCTTT.

This clone was seen more than once but under ten times. The chain combines TRBV28 with TRBJ2-7; 8 nucleotides align to TRBD1. The junction had 1 base not matched to a gene; V was cut back by 1 base and J by 5 bases. Germline-derived CDR1 and CDR2 are MDHEN and SYDVKM. The CDR3 length is 13 residues. This CDR3 is CASSLSGGDEQYF. The DNA of the CDR3 is TGTGCCAGCAGTTTATCAGGGGGCGACGAGCAGTACTTC.

The chain employs TRBV19 and TRBJ2-2, with 7 bases aligning to TRBD1. V gave up 1 base and J gave up 4 bases; unmatched junction bases: 6. CDR3 size: 16 residues. The germline gives CDR1 LNHDA, CDR2 SQIVND (reference sequence). CDR3 in amino acids: CASSIGTGEGTGELFF. In DNA form, the CDR3 reads TGTGCCAGTAGTATAGGGACAGGTGAGGGCACCGGGGAGCTGTTTTTT.

The genes are TRBV4-1 and TRBJ2-7; 7 positions match TRBD2. V shed 1 base and J 7 bases; nucleotides not matched to a gene: 4. There are 13 residues in the CDR3. Looked up from germline, CDR1 is MGHRA and CDR2 is YSYEKL. The CDR3 region has the DNA TGCGCCAGCAGCCAAGTTTCGGGGGGTGAGCAGTACTTC. Encoded protein: CASSQVSGGEQYF.

The V and J genes are TRBV28 and TRBJ1-1; 10 bases match TRBD1. The germline V gene has CDR1 MDHEN and CDR2 SYDVKM. Germline trimming cut 6 bases from V and 5 bases from J; bases unmatched to any gene: 9. CDR3 length: 15 amino acids. CDR3 loop: CASSPPGTGVTEAFF. The CDR3 nucleotides are TGTGCCAGCAGCCCACCCGGGACAGGGGTAACTGAAGCTTTCTTT.

Worth noting for this clone: Other DNA sequences within the sample encode an identical CDR3. The chain joins TRBV5-1 to TRBJ2-3, with 8 nucleotides matching TRBD2. V was clipped by 1 base and J by 3 bases; unmatched bases: 10. In germline, CDR1 is SGHRS, CDR2 YFSETQ. This CDR3 spans 17 amino acids. The CDR3 bases are TGCGCCAGCAGCTTGCCCCAGCGGGGGAATAGTACAGATACGCAGTATTTT. Amino acid sequence: CASSLPQRGNSTDTQYF.

The chain uses TRBV10-3 and TRBJ2-2, with 7 nucleotides matching TRBD1. The germline V gene encodes CDR1 ENHRY and CDR2 SYGVKD. V shed 6 bases, J shed 3 bases, and the junction held 13 bases outside the gene matches. This CDR3 contains 17 residues. The CDR3 loop is CAIRETDRAGHTGELFF. CDR3 sequence (DNA): TGTGCCATCAGGGAGACAGACAGGGCCGGGCACACCGGGGAGCTGTTTTTT.

The V gene is TRBV27, the J gene TRBJ2-1, with 9 bases lining up with TRBD1. The CDR3 is 14 residues long. Per the germline V gene, CDR1 is MNHEY and CDR2 is SMNVEV (reference sequence). V was pared by 5 bases and J by 9 bases, with 8 bases of the junction left unmatched. CDR3 coding DNA: TGTGCCAGCAGTCTCGGACAGGGGACGGCTGAGCAGTTCTTC. Translated: CASSLGQGTAEQFF.

This clone was picked up a small number of times. J is TRBJ2-3 and V is TRBV4-1, with 9 nucleotides matching TRBD2. The ends lost 3 bases at V and 0 bases at J; junction bases unmatched: 22. CDR1 and CDR2 (germline): MGHRA, YSYEKL. CDR3 size: 22 residues. CDR3: CASSQIRRLAAGGRLSTDTQYF. In nucleotides, the CDR3 is TGCGCCAGCAGCCAGATACGTCGACTAGCAGCGGGGGGCCGCCTTAGCACAGATACGCAGTATTTT.

V and J are TRBV6-5 and TRBJ2-3; 8 bases fit TRBD2. Trimming took 8 bases from V and 2 from J; bases not matched to a gene: 6. Germline V gene lookup returns CDR1 MNHEY and CDR2 SVGAGI. CDR3 length: 14 residues. The CDR3 loop reads CASGRGGNTDTQYF. The DNA of the CDR3 is TGTGCCAGCGGCCGCGGGGGGAACACAGATACGCAGTATTTT.

The V call is TRBV6-5, the J call TRBJ2-2; D unclear. Germline assignment: CDR1 MNHEY and CDR2 SVGAGI. The CDR3 spans 11 residues. Trimming cost V 7 bases and J 5 bases, with 5 bases left between them. The CDR3 DNA sequence: TGTGCCAGCATGCGGACCGGGGAGCTGTTTTTT. It yields the protein CASMRTGELFF.

This clone was found a few times. The chain combines TRBV5-1 with TRBJ1-1, with TRBD1 matching over 8 bases. The CDR3 totals 14 residues. Per the germline V gene, CDR1 is SGHRS and CDR2 is YFSETQ. After removal of 4 bases from V and 1 base from J, the junction contained 3 bases not matched to a gene. CDR3 coding DNA: TGCGCCAGCAGCCGCCAGGGGGCGAACACTGAAGCTTTCTTT. Translating it yields CASSRQGANTEAFF.

The CDR3 reads CASSVVLDREGDQPQHF. In DNA, the CDR3 is TGTGCCAGCAGCGTAGTTTTGGACAGGGAAGGCGATCAGCCCCAGCATTTT. The V gene is TRBV9, the J gene TRBJ1-5, with 8 nucleotides matching TRBD1. Looked up from germline, CDR1 is SGDLS and CDR2 is YYNGEE. This CDR3 comprises 17 residues. J lost 5 bases, V lost 0 bases, and 10 bases had no gene match.

The gene calls are TRBV4-1 and TRBJ2-5, with D possibly being TRBD1 (5 bases). The V end lost 2 bases, the J end lost 4 bases, and 14 bases lay between the germline ends. The CDR3 extends over 15 amino acids. Germline assignment: CDR1 MGHRA and CDR2 YSYEKL. For the CDR3, the DNA is TGCGCCAGCAGCCAACACCCTTCTAGGGGAGAGACCCAGTACTTC. This encodes CASSQHPSRGETQYF.

The J gene is TRBJ1-4, the V gene TRBV6-1; D is perhaps TRBD1 (5 bases). The CDR3 has 15 amino acids. Germline V gives CDR1 MNHNS, CDR2 SASEGT. Trimming cost V 5 bases and J 4 bases, with 14 bases left between them. The CDR3 DNA sequence: TGTGCCAGCAGTTCTGGGCGGGGCCTTAATGAAAAACTGTTTTTT. Amino acid sequence: CASSSGRGLNEKLFF.

The rearrangement joins TRBV5-1 to TRBJ2-5, with 7 positions matching TRBD1. The junction had 14 bases not matched to a gene; V was cut back by 4 bases and J by 5 bases. Germline CDR1 and CDR2: SGHRS and YFSETQ. The CDR3 sequence is 16 residues long. CDR3 in amino acids: CASSEGGQVASETQYF. The CDR3 DNA reads as TGCGCCAGCAGCGAAGGCGGACAGGTGGCTTCGGAGACCCAGTACTTC.